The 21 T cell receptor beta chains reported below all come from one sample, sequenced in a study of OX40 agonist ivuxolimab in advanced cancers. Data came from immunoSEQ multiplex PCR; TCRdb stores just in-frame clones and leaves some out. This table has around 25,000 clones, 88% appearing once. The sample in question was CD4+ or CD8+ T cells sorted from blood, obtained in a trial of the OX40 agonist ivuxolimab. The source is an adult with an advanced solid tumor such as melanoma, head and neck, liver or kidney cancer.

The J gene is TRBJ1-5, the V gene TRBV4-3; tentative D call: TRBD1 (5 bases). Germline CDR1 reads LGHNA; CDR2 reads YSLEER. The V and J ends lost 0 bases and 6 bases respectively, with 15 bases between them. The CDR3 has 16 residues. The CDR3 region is CASSQDGGNIGQPQHF. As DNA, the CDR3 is TGCGCCAGCAGCCAAGACGGGGGGAATATTGGTCAGCCCCAGCATTTT.

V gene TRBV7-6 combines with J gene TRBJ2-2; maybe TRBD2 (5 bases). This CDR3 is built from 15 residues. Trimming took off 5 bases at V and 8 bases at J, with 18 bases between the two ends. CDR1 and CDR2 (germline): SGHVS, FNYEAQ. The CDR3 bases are TGTGCCAGCAGCCCAGAGTGGAGGTCTTCGGGGGAGCTGTTTTTT. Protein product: CASSPEWRSSGELFF. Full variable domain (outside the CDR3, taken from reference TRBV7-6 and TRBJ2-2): GAGVSQSPRYKVTKRGQDVALRCDPISGHVSLYWYRQALGQGPEFLTYFNYEAQQDKSGLPNDRFSAERPEGSISTLTIQRTEQRDSAMYRCASSPEWRSSGELFFGEGSRLTVL.

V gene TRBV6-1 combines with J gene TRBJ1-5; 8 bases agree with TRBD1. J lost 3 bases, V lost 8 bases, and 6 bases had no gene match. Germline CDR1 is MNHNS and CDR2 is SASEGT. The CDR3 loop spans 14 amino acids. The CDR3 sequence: CASRTGRDNQPQHF. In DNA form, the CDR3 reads TGTGCCAGCCGGACAGGGAGGGACAATCAGCCCCAGCATTTT.

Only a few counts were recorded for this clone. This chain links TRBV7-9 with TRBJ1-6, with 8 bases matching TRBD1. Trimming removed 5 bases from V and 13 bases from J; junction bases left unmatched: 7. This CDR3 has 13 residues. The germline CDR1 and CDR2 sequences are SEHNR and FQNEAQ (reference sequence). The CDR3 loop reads CASSAGAGGPLHF. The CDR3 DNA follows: TGTGCCAGCAGCGCCGGGGCAGGGGGCCCCCTCCACTTT. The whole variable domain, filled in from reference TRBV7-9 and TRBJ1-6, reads DTGVSQNPRHKITKRGQNVTFRCDPISEHNRLYWYRQTLGQGPEFLTYFQNEAQLEKSRLLSDRFSAERPKGSFSTLEIQRTEQGDSAMYLCASSAGAGGPLHFGNGTRLTVT.

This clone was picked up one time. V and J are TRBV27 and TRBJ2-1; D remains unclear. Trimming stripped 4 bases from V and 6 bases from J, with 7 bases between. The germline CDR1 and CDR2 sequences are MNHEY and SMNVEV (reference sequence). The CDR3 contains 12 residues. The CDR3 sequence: CASSSVGNEQFF. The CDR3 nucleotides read TGTGCCAGCAGTTCGGTTGGCAATGAGCAGTTCTTC.

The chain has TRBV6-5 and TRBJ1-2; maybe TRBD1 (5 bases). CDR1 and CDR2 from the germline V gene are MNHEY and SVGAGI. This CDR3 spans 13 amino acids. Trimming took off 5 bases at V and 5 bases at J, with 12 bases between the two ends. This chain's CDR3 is CASSIGHAYGYTF. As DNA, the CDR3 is TGTGCCAGCAGTATTGGACACGCGTATGGCTACACCTTC.

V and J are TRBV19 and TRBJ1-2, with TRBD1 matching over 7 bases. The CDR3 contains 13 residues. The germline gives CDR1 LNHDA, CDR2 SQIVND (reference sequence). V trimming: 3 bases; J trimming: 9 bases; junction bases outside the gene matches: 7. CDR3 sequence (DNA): TGTGCCAGTAGTATTGGGACAGTCCCTCGCTACACCTTC. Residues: CASSIGTVPRYTF.

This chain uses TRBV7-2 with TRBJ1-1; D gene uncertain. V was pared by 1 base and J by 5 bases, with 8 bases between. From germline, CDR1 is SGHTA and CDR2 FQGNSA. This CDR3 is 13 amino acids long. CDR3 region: CASSLVASTEAFF. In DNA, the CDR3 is TGTGCCAGCAGCTTAGTGGCCTCGACTGAAGCTTTCTTT. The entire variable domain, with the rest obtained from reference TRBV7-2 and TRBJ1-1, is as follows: GAGVSQSPSNKVTEKGKDVELRCDPISGHTALYWYRQSLGQGLEFLIYFQGNSAPDKSGLPSDRFSAERTGGSVSTLTIQRTQQEDSAVYLCASSLVASTEAFFGQGTRLTVV.

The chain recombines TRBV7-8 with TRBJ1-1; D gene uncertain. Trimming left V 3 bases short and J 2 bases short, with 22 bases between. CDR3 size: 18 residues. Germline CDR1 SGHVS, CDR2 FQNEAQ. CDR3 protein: CASSFHDLHLYPNTEAFF. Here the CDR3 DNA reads TGTGCCAGCAGCTTCCATGACCTCCATCTCTATCCTAACACTGAAGCTTTCTTT.

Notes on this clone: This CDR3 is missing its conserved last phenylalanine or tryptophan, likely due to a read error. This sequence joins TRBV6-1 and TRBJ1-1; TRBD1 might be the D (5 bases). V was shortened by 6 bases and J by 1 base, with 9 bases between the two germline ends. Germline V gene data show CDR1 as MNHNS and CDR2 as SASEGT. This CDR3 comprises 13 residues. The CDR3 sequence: CASRHRQNTEAFS. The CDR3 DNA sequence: TGTGCCAGCAGGCACAGGCAGAACACTGAAGCTTTCTCT.

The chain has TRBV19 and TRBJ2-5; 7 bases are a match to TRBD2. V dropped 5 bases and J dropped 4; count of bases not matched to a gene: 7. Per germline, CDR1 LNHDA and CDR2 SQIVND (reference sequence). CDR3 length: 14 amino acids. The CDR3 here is CASSPRAGRETQYF. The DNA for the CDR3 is TGTGCCAGTAGTCCACGAGCGGGGAGAGAGACCCAGTACTTC.

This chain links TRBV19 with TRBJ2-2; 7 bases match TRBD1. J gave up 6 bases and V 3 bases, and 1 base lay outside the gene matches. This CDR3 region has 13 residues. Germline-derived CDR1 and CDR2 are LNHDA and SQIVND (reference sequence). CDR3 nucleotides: TGTGCCAGTAGTATTGGACAGGCCGGGGAGCTGTTTTTT. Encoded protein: CASSIGQAGELFF.

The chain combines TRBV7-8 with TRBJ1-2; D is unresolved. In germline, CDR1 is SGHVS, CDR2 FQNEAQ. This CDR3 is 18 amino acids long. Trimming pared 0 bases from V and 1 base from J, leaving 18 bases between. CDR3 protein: CASSLAAASSAFNYGYTF. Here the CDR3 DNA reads TGTGCCAGCAGCTTAGCCGCAGCCTCCTCTGCATTTAACTATGGCTACACCTTC.

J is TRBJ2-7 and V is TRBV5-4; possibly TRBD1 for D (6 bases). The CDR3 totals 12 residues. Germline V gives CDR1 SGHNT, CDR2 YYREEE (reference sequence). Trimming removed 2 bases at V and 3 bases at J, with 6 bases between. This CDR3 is CASSLQGYEQYF. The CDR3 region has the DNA TGTGCCAGCAGCTTACAGGGCTACGAGCAGTACTTC.

The CDR3 nucleotides read TGTGCCAGCAATAGGGACAGGGGGCCCTACGAGCAGTACTTC. This gives the protein CASNRDRGPYEQYF. V gene TRBV6-6 combines with J gene TRBJ2-5, with 12 bases aligning to TRBD1. The J call may be incorrect, as the DNA end agrees better with TRBJ2-7. Germline assignment: CDR1 MNHNY and CDR2 SVGAGI (reference sequence). The CDR3 length is 14 residues.

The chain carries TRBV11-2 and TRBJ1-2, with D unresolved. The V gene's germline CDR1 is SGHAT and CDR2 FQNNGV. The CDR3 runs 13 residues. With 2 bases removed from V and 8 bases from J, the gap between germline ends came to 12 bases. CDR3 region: CASSLLFGGGYTF. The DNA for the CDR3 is TGTGCCAGCAGCTTATTATTCGGCGGGGGCTACACCTTC.

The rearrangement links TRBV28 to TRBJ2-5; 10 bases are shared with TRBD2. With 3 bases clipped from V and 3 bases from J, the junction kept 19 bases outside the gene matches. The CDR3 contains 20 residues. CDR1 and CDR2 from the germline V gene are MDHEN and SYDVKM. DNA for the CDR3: TGTGCCAGCAGTTTGTTTTTATCCCTAGCGGGGGCCGAGGTCAAAGAGACCCAGTACTTC. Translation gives CASSLFLSLAGAEVKETQYF.

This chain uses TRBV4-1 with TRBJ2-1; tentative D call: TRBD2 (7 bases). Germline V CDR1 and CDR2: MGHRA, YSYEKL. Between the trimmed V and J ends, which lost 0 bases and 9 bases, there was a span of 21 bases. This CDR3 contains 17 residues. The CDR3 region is CASSQEWGGARHGEQFF. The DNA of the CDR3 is TGCGCCAGCAGCCAAGAATGGGGGGGGGCACGCCACGGTGAGCAGTTCTTC.

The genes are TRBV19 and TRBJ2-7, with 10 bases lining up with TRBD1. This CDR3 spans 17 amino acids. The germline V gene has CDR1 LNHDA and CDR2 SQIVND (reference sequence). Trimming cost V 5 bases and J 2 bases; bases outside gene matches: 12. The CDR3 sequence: CASSVGLGQGVTYEQYF. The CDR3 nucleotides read TGTGCCAGTAGTGTTGGGCTTGGACAGGGGGTTACCTACGAGCAGTACTTC. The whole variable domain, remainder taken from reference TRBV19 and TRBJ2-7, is DGGITQSPKYLFRKEGQNVTLSCEQNLNHDAMYWYRQDPGQGLRLIYYSQIVNDFQKGDIAEGYSVSREKKESFPLTVTSAQKNPTAFYLCASSVGLGQGVTYEQYFGPGTRLTVT.

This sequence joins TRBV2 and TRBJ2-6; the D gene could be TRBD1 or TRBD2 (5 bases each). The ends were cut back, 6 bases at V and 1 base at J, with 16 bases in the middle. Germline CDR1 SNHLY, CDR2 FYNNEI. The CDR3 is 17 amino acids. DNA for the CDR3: TGTGCCAGCAGCCGGAGATCGGGGCGATCTGGGGCCAACGTCCTGACTTTC. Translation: CASSRRSGRSGANVLTF.

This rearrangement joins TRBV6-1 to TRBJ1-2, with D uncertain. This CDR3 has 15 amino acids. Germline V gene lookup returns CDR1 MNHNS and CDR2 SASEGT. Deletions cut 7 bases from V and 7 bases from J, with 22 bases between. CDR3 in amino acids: CASMGLGRVLGGYTF. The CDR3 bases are TGTGCCAGCATGGGTTTGGGCAGAGTTTTGGGTGGCTACACCTTC.